A single sample is the source of the 14 T cell receptor beta chains below, sequenced in a study of monozygotic twins with inflammatory bowel disease. TCRdb derives one entry per CDR3 protein from the 5' RACE reads, leaving out DNA. Recorded for this sample: approximately 330,000 distinct CDR3 sequences. Sample: blood. These receptor sequences come from a human donor with ulcerative colitis or Crohn's disease, or a healthy co-twin of an affected twin (not recorded which).

This rearrangement joins TRBV5-1 to TRBJ2-5; TCRdb outputs TRBD2, but without DNA this stays unchecked. This CDR3 comprises 14 residues. Germline lookup yields CDR1 SGHRS and CDR2 YFSETQ. The CDR3 reads CASSGSGGGETQYF. The whole variable domain, remainder taken from reference TRBV5-1 and TRBJ2-5, is KAGVTQTPRYLIKTRGQQVTLSCSPISGHRSVSWYQQTPGQGLQFLFEYFSETQRNKGNFPGRFSGRQFSNSRSEMNVSTLELGDSALYLCASSGSGGGETQYFGPGTRLLVL.

The chain recombines TRBV5-1 with TRBJ2-5; the D call from TCRdb, TRBD1, cannot be confirmed without DNA. The CDR3 runs 14 residues. CDR1 is SGHRS and CDR2 is YFSETQ in the germline V gene. The chain's CDR3 is CASSPGGFRETQYF.

The rearrangement joins TRBV7-9 to TRBJ2-5. In germline, CDR1 is SEHNR, CDR2 FQNEAQ (reference sequence). The CDR3 length is 14 residues. This CDR3 is CASSLASIRETQYF.

The chain has TRBV6-5 and TRBJ1-3. The germline gives CDR1 MNHEY, CDR2 SVGAGI. This CDR3 is 13 amino acids long. The CDR3 region is CASSNPGVGTIYF.

V usage is TRBV11-2 and J usage is TRBJ1-2; the TCRdb D gene call, TRBD1, has no DNA to confirm it. Germline V gene sequence: CDR1 SGHAT, CDR2 FQNNGV. The CDR3 is 14 residues long. CDR3: CASSGDIPNYGYTF.

This rearrangement joins TRBV20-1 to TRBJ1-5; TCRdb's D gene call, TRBD1, goes unchecked for lack of DNA. This CDR3 spans 16 amino acids. The germline CDR1 and CDR2 sequences are DFQATT and SNEGSKA (reference sequence). CDR3 region: CSARRQGAISGQPQHF.

The genes are TRBV12-3 or TRBV12-4 and TRBJ1-2; without DNA, the TCRdb call of TRBD1 cannot be checked. The CDR3 covers 20 residues. The CDR3 loop reads CASTLYVWARESRENYGYTF.

V is TRBV12-3 or TRBV12-4 and J is TRBJ2-2; the D gene TCRdb calls, TRBD2, cannot be checked with no DNA. The CDR3 contains 16 residues. This CDR3 reads CASSLGDNDPPGELFF.

The chain uses TRBV7-2 and TRBJ2-2; TCRdb outputs TRBD2, but without DNA this stays unchecked. Germline V lookup: CDR1 SGHTA, CDR2 FQGNSA. The length of the CDR3 is 16 residues. The CDR3 reads CASSPLRDSLTGELFF.

This chain connects TRBV20-1 to TRBJ2-5; the D call of TRBD1 rests on TCRdb alone, since no DNA is present to check it. The CDR3 is 15 residues long. The V gene's germline CDR1 is DFQATT and CDR2 SNEGSKA (reference sequence). This CDR3 is CSARDLRGGPETQYF.

The chain has TRBV29-1 and TRBJ2-5; TCRdb's assignment of TRBD1 cannot be checked, as there is no DNA. The CDR3 length is 14 residues. From germline, CDR1 is SQVTM and CDR2 ANQGSEA. CDR3 amino acids: CSVRARGYQETQYF.

This sequence joins TRBV20-1 and TRBJ2-2. The CDR3 has 14 amino acids. Germline-derived CDR1 and CDR2 are DFQATT and SNEGSKA (reference sequence). CDR3 region: CSARRLPDTGELFF.

The chain employs TRBV4-3 and TRBJ1-4; TCRdb calls TRBD1, which cannot be checked without DNA. The length of the CDR3 is 14 residues. CDR1 is LGHNA and CDR2 is YSLEER in the germline V gene. Here the CDR3 reads CASSHRQSPGKLFF.

V gene TRBV27 combines with J gene TRBJ2-1; TCRdb outputs TRBD1, but without DNA this stays unchecked. CDR3 length equals 14 residues. Germline CDR1 reads MNHEY; CDR2 reads SMNVEV (reference sequence). Here the CDR3 reads CASSLSQGIDEQFF.